The present T cell receptor (beta chain) was sequenced within a study of long-term antiretroviral therapy in people with HIV. The libraries were made with immunoSEQ v3.0 at survey level. Sequencing used immunoSEQ multiplex PCR; TCRdb keeps in-frame clones, though not all of them. The table has 15,000 or so clones, 80% to 90% seen once. V shed 6 bases, J shed 3 bases, and the junction held 6 bases outside the gene matches. This CDR3 spans 15 amino acids. Germline V CDR1 and CDR2: MNHEY, SVGAGI. The sequencing here drew on unsorted PBMCs, taken approximately 2.3 years before starting antiretroviral therapy. The source is a woman under 40 with HIV. This sequence joins TRBV6-5 and TRBJ2-5; 11 bases match TRBD2. The chain's CDR3 is CASSRLTSGKETQYF. CDR3 nucleotide sequence: TGTGCCAGCAGCCGCCTGACTAGCGGGAAAGAGACCCAGTACTTC.